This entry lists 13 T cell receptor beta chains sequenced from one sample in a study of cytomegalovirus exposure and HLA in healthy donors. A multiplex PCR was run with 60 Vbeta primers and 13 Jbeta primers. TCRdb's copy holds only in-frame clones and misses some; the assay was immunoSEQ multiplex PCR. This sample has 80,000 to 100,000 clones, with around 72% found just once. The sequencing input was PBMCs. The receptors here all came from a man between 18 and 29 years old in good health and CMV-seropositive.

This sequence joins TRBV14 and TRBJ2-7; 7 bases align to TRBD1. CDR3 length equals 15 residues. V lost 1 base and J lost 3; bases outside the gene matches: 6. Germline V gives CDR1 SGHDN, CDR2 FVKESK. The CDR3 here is CASSQGTGEGYEQYF. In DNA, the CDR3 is TGTGCCAGCAGCCAAGGGACAGGTGAGGGCTACGAGCAGTACTTC. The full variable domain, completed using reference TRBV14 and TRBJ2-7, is EAGVTQFPSHSVIEKGQTVTLRCDPISGHDNLYWYRRVMGKEIKFLLHFVKESKQDESGMPNNRFLAERTGGTYSTLKVQPAELEDSGVYFCASSQGTGEGYEQYFGPGTRLTVT.

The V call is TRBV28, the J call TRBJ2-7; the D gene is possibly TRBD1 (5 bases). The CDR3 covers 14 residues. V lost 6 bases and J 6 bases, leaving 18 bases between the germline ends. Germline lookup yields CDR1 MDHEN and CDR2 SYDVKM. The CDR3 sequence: CASSRTPTVSEQYF. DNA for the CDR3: TGTGCCAGCAGCCGCACCCCGACAGTCTCCGAGCAGTACTTC.

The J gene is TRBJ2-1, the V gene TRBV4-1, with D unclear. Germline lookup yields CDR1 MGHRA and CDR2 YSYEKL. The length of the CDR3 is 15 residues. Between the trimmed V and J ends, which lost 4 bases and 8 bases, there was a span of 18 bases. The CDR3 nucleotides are TGCGCCAGCAGCCGACCGCCCCCAGCGTTCGATGAGCAGTTCTTC. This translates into CASSRPPPAFDEQFF.

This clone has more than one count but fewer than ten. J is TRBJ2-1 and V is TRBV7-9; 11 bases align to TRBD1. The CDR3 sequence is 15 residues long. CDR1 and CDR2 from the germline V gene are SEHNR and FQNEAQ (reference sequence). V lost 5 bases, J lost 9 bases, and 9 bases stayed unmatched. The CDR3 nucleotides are TGTGCCAGCAGCCGAACTGGACAGGGGGCCGCTGAGCAGTTCTTC. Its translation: CASSRTGQGAAEQFF.

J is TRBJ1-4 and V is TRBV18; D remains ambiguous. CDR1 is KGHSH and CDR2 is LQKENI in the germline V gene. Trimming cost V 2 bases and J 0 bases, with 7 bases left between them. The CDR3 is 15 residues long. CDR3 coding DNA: TGTGCCAGCTCACCAATGGCTGCAACTAATGAAAAACTGTTTTTT. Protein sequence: CASSPMAATNEKLFF.

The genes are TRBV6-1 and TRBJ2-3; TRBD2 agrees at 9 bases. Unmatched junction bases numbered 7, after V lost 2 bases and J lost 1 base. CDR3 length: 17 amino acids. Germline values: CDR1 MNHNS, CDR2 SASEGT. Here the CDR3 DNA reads TGTGCCAGCAGTGAATTGCTAGCGGGGTATCGCACAGATACGCAGTATTTT. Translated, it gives CASSELLAGYRTDTQYF.

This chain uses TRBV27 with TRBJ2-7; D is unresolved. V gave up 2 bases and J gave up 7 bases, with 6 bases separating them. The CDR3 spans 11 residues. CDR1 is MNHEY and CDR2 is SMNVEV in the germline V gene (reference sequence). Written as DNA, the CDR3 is TGTGCCAGCAGTTTAGGAGCAGAGCAGTACTTC. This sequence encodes CASSLGAEQYF.

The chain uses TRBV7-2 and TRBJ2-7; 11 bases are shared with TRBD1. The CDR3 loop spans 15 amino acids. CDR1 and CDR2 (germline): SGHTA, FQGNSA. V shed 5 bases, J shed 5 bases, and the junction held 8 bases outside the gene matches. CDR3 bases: TGTGCCAGCAGCGGAGGGGGACAGGGGGAAAACGAGCAGTACTTC. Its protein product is CASSGGGQGENEQYF.

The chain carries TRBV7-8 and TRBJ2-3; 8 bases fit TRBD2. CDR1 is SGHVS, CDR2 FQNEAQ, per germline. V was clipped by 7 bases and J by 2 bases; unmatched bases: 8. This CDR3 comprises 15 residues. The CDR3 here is CASTPERGTTDTQYF. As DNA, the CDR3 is TGTGCCAGCACACCCGAGCGGGGGACCACAGATACGCAGTATTTT.

CDR3 protein: CASSFIGDYEQYF. CDR3 DNA sequence: TGCGCCAGCAGCTTCATCGGGGACTACGAGCAGTACTTC. V is TRBV5-1 and J is TRBJ2-7; weak D call: TRBD2 (5 bases). This CDR3 is 13 amino acids long. CDR1 is SGHRS and CDR2 is YFSETQ in the germline V gene. Trimming removed 2 bases from V and 3 bases from J, with 9 bases in between.

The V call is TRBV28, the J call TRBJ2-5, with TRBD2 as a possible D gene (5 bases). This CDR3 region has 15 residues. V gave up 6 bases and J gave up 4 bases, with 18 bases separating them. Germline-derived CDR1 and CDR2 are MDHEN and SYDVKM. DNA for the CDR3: TGTGCCAGCAGCCTTGGGTCCAGCGGAGGAGAGACCCAGTACTTC. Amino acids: CASSLGSSGGETQYF.

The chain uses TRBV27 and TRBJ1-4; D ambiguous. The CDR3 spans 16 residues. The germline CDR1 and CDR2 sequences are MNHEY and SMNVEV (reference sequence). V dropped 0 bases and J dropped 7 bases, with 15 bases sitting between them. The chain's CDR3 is CASSLSGKRAGEKLFF. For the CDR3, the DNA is TGTGCCAGCAGTTTATCGGGGAAGAGGGCGGGTGAAAAACTGTTTTTT. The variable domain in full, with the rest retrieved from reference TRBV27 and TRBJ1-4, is EAQVTQNPRYLITVTGKKLTVTCSQNMNHEYMSWYRQDPGLGLRQIYYSMNVEVTDKGDVPEGYKVSRKEKRNFPLILESPSPNQTSLYFCASSLSGKRAGEKLFFGSGTQLSVL.

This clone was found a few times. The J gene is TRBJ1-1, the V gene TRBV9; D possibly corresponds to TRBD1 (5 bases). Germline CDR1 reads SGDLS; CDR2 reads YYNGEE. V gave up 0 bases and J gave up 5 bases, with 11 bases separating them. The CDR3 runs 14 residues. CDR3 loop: CASSVAGGATEAFF. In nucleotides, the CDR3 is TGTGCCAGCAGCGTAGCCGGCGGGGCTACTGAAGCTTTCTTT. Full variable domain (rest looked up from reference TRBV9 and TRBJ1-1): DSGVTQTPKHLITATGQRVTLRCSPRSGDLSVYWYQQSLDQGLQFLIQYYNGEERAKGNILERFSAQQFPDLHSELNLSSLELGDSALYFCASSVAGGATEAFFGQGTRLTVV.